This is a list of T cell receptor beta chains from one sample in a study of blood T cell repertoires in COVID-19. Clones were sequenced by immunoSEQ multiplex PCR, and TCRdb holds only the in-frame ones, with some missing. The profile shows a few hundred thousand clones, about 88% of them singletons. The sample taken for sequencing was PBMCs or T cells enriched from blood (not recorded which). The receptors were gathered from a man aged 25 to 45 with acute COVID-19. Both conserved end residues are part of each CDR3. Each record gives: clone size, V gene, D gene, J gene, CDR3 protein, CDR3 DNA. D genes are given only for firm matches. Rows give clone size only sometimes, using once, few, many, or a class for an expanded clone.

NA,TRBV11-2,NA,TRBJ2-5,CASSLDRETQYF,TGTGCCAGCAGCTTAGATCGTGAGACCCAGTACTTC
NA,TRBV15,NA,TRBJ1-5,CATSAEGTYQPQHF,TGTGCCACCAGCGCGGAGGGCACATATCAGCCCCAGCATTTT
NA,TRBV3-1/TRBV3-2,TRBD1,TRBJ1-6,CASSTRDRLNSPLHF,TGTGCCAGCAGCACGCGGGACAGATTAAACTCACCCCTCCACTTT
NA,TRBV11-3,TRBD1,TRBJ2-1,CASSLVDRGPTPDEQFF,TGTGCCAGCAGCTTAGTAGACAGGGGGCCTACACCCGATGAGCAGTTCTTC
NA,TRBV9,TRBD2,TRBJ2-1,CASSVRLAGGSSYNEQFF,TGTGCCAGCAGCGTTCGTCTAGCGGGAGGAAGCTCCTACAATGAGCAGTTCTTC
NA,TRBV28,NA,TRBJ1-2,CASSIGGMNGYTF,TGTGCCAGCAGCATAGGGGGAATGAATGGCTACACCTTC
few,TRBV9,NA,TRBJ1-6,CASSPRRGGNSPLHF,TGTGCCAGCAGCCCCAGGCGGGGAGGGAATTCACCCCTCCACTTT
NA,TRBV27,TRBD1,TRBJ2-2,CASSLTGASNTGELFF,TGTGCCAGCAGTTTAACAGGGGCCTCGAACACCGGGGAGCTGTTTTTT
NA,TRBV6-4,TRBD2,TRBJ2-6,CASSPSGGATGANVLTF,TGTGCCAGCAGTCCGAGCGGGGGGGCCACAGGGGCCAACGTCCTGACTTTC
NA,TRBV3-1/TRBV3-2,NA,TRBJ2-1,CASSQSGGNEQFF,TGTGCCAGCAGCCAATCCGGGGGCAATGAGCAGTTCTTC
NA,TRBV5-1,NA,TRBJ2-3,CASSLFGVTNTDTQYF,TGTGCCAGCAGCTTGTTCGGGGTTACTAACACAGATACGCAGTATTTT
NA,TRBV9,TRBD1,TRBJ1-5,CASSVGTADNQPQHF,TGTGCCAGCAGCGTCGGGACAGCGGACAATCAGCCCCAGCATTTT
NA,TRBV11-2,TRBD1,TRBJ1-2,CASSLVRGTGFYGYTF,TGTGCCAGCAGCTTAGTGAGGGGGACAGGATTCTATGGCTACACCTTC
few,TRBV6-5,NA,TRBJ2-2,CASSYLTGIYTGELFF,TGTGCCAGCAGTTACTTGACCGGGATATACACCGGGGAGCTGTTTTTT
NA,TRBV25-1,NA,TRBJ1-6,CASSLSRVRSPLHF,TGTGCCAGCAGCCTTTCACGGGTCCGTTCACCCCTCCACTTT
NA,TRBV19,TRBD1,TRBJ2-5,CASSMTQGNLETQYF,TGTGCCAGTAGTATGACACAGGGGAACCTGGAGACCCAGTACTTC
NA,TRBV29-1,TRBD1,TRBJ1-4,CSVFSRQGEKLFF,TGCAGCGTTTTCTCCCGACAGGGAGAAAAACTGTTTTTT
few,TRBV9,NA,TRBJ2-2,CASSVGWAGIRAGELFF,TGTGCCAGCAGCGTAGGATGGGCAGGGATAAGGGCCGGGGAGCTGTTTTTT
NA,TRBV5-5,TRBD1,TRBJ1-5,CASSLEGWDRGFGNQPQHF,TGTGCCAGCAGCTTGGAGGGCTGGGACAGGGGATTTGGCAATCAGCCCCAGCATTTT
NA,TRBV5-5,NA,TRBJ2-2,CASSLAVTGELFF,TGTGCCAGCAGCTTGGCCGTCACCGGGGAGCTGTTTTTT
NA,TRBV6-8,TRBD2,TRBJ2-1,CASTPPPSGRDNEQFF,TGTGCCAGCACACCCCCCCCCAGCGGGAGGGACAATGAGCAGTTCTTC
NA,TRBV25-1,NA,TRBJ2-5,CASSDYQETQYF,TGTGCCAGCAGTGACTACCAAGAGACCCAGTACTTC
few,TRBV10-3,TRBD2,TRBJ2-1,CAIKGASGGPFNEQFF,TGTGCCATCAAGGGGGCTAGCGGGGGCCCTTTTAATGAGCAGTTCTTC
many,TRBV29-1,TRBD1,TRBJ1-5,CSVLGQGSNQPQHF,TGCAGCGTGTTGGGACAGGGTAGCAATCAGCCCCAGCATTTT
NA,TRBV7-9,TRBD1,TRBJ2-1,CASSSQGYEQFF,TGTGCCAGCAGCTCACAGGGGTATGAGCAGTTCTTC
NA,TRBV18,NA,TRBJ1-1,CASSPFNVPEAFF,TGTGCCAGCTCACCATTCAATGTCCCTGAAGCTTTCTTT
NA,TRBV19,NA,TRBJ1-1,CASTLMKGAGGAFF,TGTGCCAGTACCCTCATGAAAGGGGCTGGGGGGGCTTTCTTT
NA,TRBV5-1,TRBD2,TRBJ2-3,CASSLVASGSYVTDTQYF,TGTGCCAGCAGCTTGGTGGCTAGCGGGAGCTATGTCACAGATACGCAGTATTTT
NA,TRBV21-1,NA,TRBJ1-4,CASSKALRRQPNTTNEKLFF,TGTGCCAGCAGCAAAGCGCTTAGAAGACAGCCGAACACAACTAATGAAAAACTGTTTTTT
NA,TRBV6-5,NA,TRBJ1-6,CASIQGRGYNSPLHF,TGTGCCAGCATCCAAGGGAGGGGGTATAATTCACCCCTCCACTTT
NA,TRBV6-6,TRBD1,TRBJ2-5,CASSPVAAGGAWETQYF,TGTGCCAGCAGTCCGGTGGCTGCAGGGGGCGCCTGGGAGACCCAGTACTTC
once,TRBV15,TRBD1,TRBJ1-2,CATSSDRDSRGYTF,TGTGCCACCAGCTCCGACCGGGACAGTCGTGGCTACACCTTC
NA,TRBV7-2,TRBD2,TRBJ2-3,CASSLAVRGTDTQYF,TGTGCCAGCAGCTTAGCGGTGCGGGGGACAGATACGCAGTATTTT
once,TRBV27,TRBD2,TRBJ2-1,CASSRGGAGGYNEQFF,TGTGCCAGCAGTCGCGGGGGAGCGGGAGGCTATAATGAGCAGTTCTTC
NA,TRBV24-1,NA,TRBJ2-1,CATSDLIAEQFF,TGTGCCACCAGTGATTTGATTGCGGAGCAGTTCTTC
NA,TRBV28,TRBD1,TRBJ2-4,CASSPGQGAAKNIQYF,TGTGCCAGCAGCCCCGGACAGGGGGCGGCCAAAAACATTCAGTACTTC
few,TRBV30,TRBD1,TRBJ1-3,CAWSVLGRGISGNTIYF,TGTGCCTGGAGTGTACTTGGCAGGGGGATCTCTGGAAACACCATATATTTT
NA,TRBV18,TRBD2,TRBJ2-1,CASSPGRGAYNEQFF,TGTGCCAGCTCACCAGGGCGGGGGGCCTACAATGAGCAGTTCTTC
once,TRBV5-1,TRBD2,TRBJ2-1,CASSLVLAGVGEQFF,TGTGCCAGCAGCTTGGTACTAGCGGGAGTCGGTGAGCAGTTCTTC
NA,TRBV28,TRBD1,TRBJ1-1,CASVAGQGTEAFF,TGTGCCAGCGTTGCGGGACAGGGGACTGAAGCTTTCTTT
NA,TRBV5-1,TRBD2,TRBJ2-1,CASGSGGTSAGEQFF,TGTGCCAGCGGATCGGGTGGGACTAGCGCAGGAGAGCAGTTCTTC
NA,TRBV5-1,NA,TRBJ1-1,CASSSPPGTSTFF,TGTGCCAGCAGCTCTCCCCCTGGGACATCGACTTTCTTT
NA,TRBV28,TRBD1,TRBJ1-4,CASSSVGTGGGKLFF,TGTGCCAGCAGCTCCGTGGGGACAGGGGGCGGAAAACTGTTTTTT